The next 15 T cell receptor beta chains were all read from a single sample in a study of beta chain features in type 1 diabetes. Sequenced material consisted of expressed TCRB transcripts (all of the isolated RNA was reverse transcribed). Method: immunoSEQ multiplex PCR; TCRdb's copy keeps in-frame clones and lacks some. The sample contains about 410,000 clones, approximately 15% of which appear only once. The sequenced material came from naive CD4+ T cells from blood. These receptors were taken from a man aged 25 to 40 in good health.

The sample holds a few counts of this clone. The chain couples TRBV7-2 to TRBJ2-1; 15 positions agree with TRBD2. V dropped 5 bases and J dropped 7; count of bases not matched to a gene: 12. The CDR3 is 18 amino acids. Germline CDR1 and CDR2: SGHTA and FQGNSA. CDR3 bases: TGTGCCAGCAGCACACGGACTAGCGGGAGGGCCTGGGTGAATGAGCAGTTCTTC. Translated: CASSTRTSGRAWVNEQFF.

The chain links TRBV20-1 to TRBJ2-3; D is uncertain. CDR3 length: 10 amino acids. Germline V gene data show CDR1 as DFQATT and CDR2 as SNEGSKA (reference sequence). V was clipped by 7 bases and J by 4 bases, with 6 bases between them. The CDR3 coding sequence is TGCAGTGGCGAATCAGATACGCAGTATTTT. It encodes CSGESDTQYF.

The V call is TRBV7-9, the J call TRBJ2-5; D might be TRBD2 (5 bases). Per germline, CDR1 SEHNR and CDR2 FQNEAQ (reference sequence). The V gene lost 2 bases and the J gene lost 5 bases, with 9 bases spanning the gap. The CDR3 runs to 13 residues. CDR3: CASSLSSRETQYF. CDR3 DNA sequence: TGTGCCAGCAGCTTATCTAGCCGGGAGACCCAGTACTTC.

V usage is TRBV9 and J usage is TRBJ2-1; tentative D call: TRBD1 (6 bases). The ends were cut back, 3 bases at V and 0 bases at J, with 16 bases in the middle. The CDR3 runs to 17 residues. CDR1 and CDR2 (germline): SGDLS, YYNGEE. The CDR3: CASSALQGPSSYNEQFF. The CDR3 DNA reads as TGTGCCAGCAGCGCTCTACAGGGTCCCAGCTCCTACAATGAGCAGTTCTTC. Using reference TRBV9 and TRBJ2-1 for the parts outside the CDR3, the full variable domain is DSGVTQTPKHLITATGQRVTLRCSPRSGDLSVYWYQQSLDQGLQFLIQYYNGEERAKGNILERFSAQQFPDLHSELNLSSLELGDSALYFCASSALQGPSSYNEQFFGPGTRLTVL.

The chain has TRBV5-4 and TRBJ2-5; D gene ambiguous. CDR1 is SGHNT and CDR2 is YYREEE in the germline V gene (reference sequence). V was cut by 1 base and J by 2 bases, with 12 bases left in between. The CDR3 runs 15 residues. CDR3 DNA sequence: TGTGCCAGCAGCTTGTACTCGGGCACACAAGAGACCCAGTACTTC. It yields the protein CASSLYSGTQETQYF.

In this sample, this clone turned up a few times. The chain carries TRBV29-1 and TRBJ1-2, with D possibly TRBD1 on 6 matching bases. The CDR3 consists of 13 residues. V was trimmed by 2 bases and J by 2 bases, leaving 9 bases between them. Germline V gene sequence: CDR1 SQVTM, CDR2 ANQGSEA. CDR3 coding DNA: TGCAGCGTTGAAACAGGGCCGAACTATGGCTACACCTTC. Translating it yields CSVETGPNYGYTF.

This clone was counted a few times. The V and J genes are TRBV29-1 and TRBJ1-1; 9 bases are a match to TRBD1. Germline V gene data show CDR1 as SQVTM and CDR2 as ANQGSEA. V lost 4 bases, J lost 11 bases, and 8 bases stayed unmatched. This CDR3 has 12 residues. DNA of the CDR3: TGCAGCGTTGTCGGGACAGGGACTTTGGCTTTCTTT. Residues: CSVVGTGTLAFF.

This clone has only a few counts. The V and J genes are TRBV18 and TRBJ2-6, with D perhaps matching TRBD2 (5 bases). The V end was cut by 3 bases, the J end by 0 bases, with 9 bases between. The CDR3 is 16 amino acids. Germline CDR1 KGHSH, CDR2 LQKENI. CDR3 amino acids: CASSPVRDSGANVLTF. In DNA form, the CDR3 reads TGTGCCAGCTCACCGGTGAGGGACTCTGGGGCCAACGTCCTGACTTTC.

This clone was counted a few times. The gene calls are TRBV7-3 and TRBJ2-1; 8 bases align to TRBD2. V gave up 8 bases and J gave up 6 bases; unmatched junction bases: 12. Germline assignment: CDR1 SGHTA and CDR2 FQGTGA. The CDR3 runs 15 residues. This CDR3 reads CASGVPGLAGNEQFF. Written as DNA, the CDR3 is TGTGCCAGCGGAGTTCCAGGCCTAGCGGGCAATGAGCAGTTCTTC.

J is TRBJ2-2 and V is TRBV30; D uncertain. This CDR3 contains 11 residues. CDR1 is GTSNPN and CDR2 is SVGIG in the germline V gene (reference sequence). The CDR3 DNA reads as TGTGCTAGTGGCCGGGCCGGGGAGCTGTTTTTT. It translates to CASGRAGELFF.

This sequence joins TRBV6-5 and TRBJ2-7, with a weak D call TRBD1 (6 bases). The CDR3 is made up of 15 amino acids. The V end was cut by 0 bases, the J end by 3 bases, with 12 bases between. Germline V CDR1 and CDR2: MNHEY, SVGAGI. The DNA of the CDR3 is TGTGCCAGCAGTTACTCGAACAGGGTAAACTACGAGCAGTACTTC. Translated, it gives CASSYSNRVNYEQYF.

The V gene is TRBV25-1, the J gene TRBJ1-1; perhaps TRBD1 as D (5 bases). Germline V gives CDR1 MGHDK, CDR2 SYGVNS. The germline V and J ends were trimmed by 1 base and 5 bases, with 11 bases remaining between them. There are 14 residues in the CDR3. CDR3 nucleotides: TGTGCCAGCAGTGAATCCGGGGGAGGGACTGAAGCTTTCTTT. It yields the protein CASSESGGGTEAFF. The variable domain in full, completed from reference TRBV25-1 and TRBJ1-1, reads EADIYQTPRYLVIGTGKKITLECSQTMGHDKMYWYQQDPGMELHLIHYSYGVNSTEKGDLSSESTVSRIRTEHFPLTLESARPSHTSQYLCASSESGGGTEAFFGQGTRLTVV.

This clone was observed a handful of times. The chain has TRBV30 and TRBJ2-2; TRBD2 matches at 16 bases. The CDR3 is made up of 18 amino acids. V shed 5 bases and J 1 base; nucleotides not matched to a gene: 7. Germline loops: CDR1 GTSNPN, CDR2 SVGIG (reference sequence). CDR3 nucleotide sequence: TGTGCCTGGGGGCCCGGGACTAGCGGGAGGGTGAACACCGGGGAGCTGTTTTTT. Protein: CAWGPGTSGRVNTGELFF.

This clone was detected a few times. Other nucleotide sequences from this sample produce the same CDR3. The rearrangement links TRBV18 to TRBJ2-7; D is possibly TRBD2 (6 bases). V dropped 0 bases and J dropped 4 bases, with 7 bases sitting between them. This CDR3 is built from 13 residues. CDR1 and CDR2 (germline): KGHSH, LQKENI. In nucleotides, the CDR3 is TGTGCCAGCTCACCACCCGGGGGTTACGAGCAGTACGTC. It translates to CASSPPGGYEQYV.

This chain uses TRBV7-2 with TRBJ1-1; the D gene is possibly TRBD1 (5 bases). The length of the CDR3 is 14 residues. CDR1 is SGHTA and CDR2 is FQGNSA in the germline V gene. Trimming left V 2 bases short and J 0 bases short, with 7 bases between. The CDR3 reads CASSLWGVNTEAFF. The CDR3 DNA reads TGTGCCAGCAGCTTATGGGGGGTGAACACTGAAGCTTTCTTT.